One sample yielded the 30 T cell receptor beta chains listed below, sequenced in a study of response to subunit inactivated influenza vaccine. TCRdb redid the calling of the RT-PCR reads with MiXCR, one entry per CDR3 protein. The data contain roughly 700,000 distinct CDR3 sequences, about 15% of them singletons. Sample: PBMCs from blood, taken 14 days before vaccination. These receptors came from a man between 50 and 59 years old who received an inactivated influenza vaccine.

The J gene is TRBJ2-7, the V gene TRBV29-1; D is possibly TRBD2 (5 bases). The CDR3 is 13 amino acids. Per germline, CDR1 SQVTM and CDR2 ANQGSEA. V lost 3 bases to trimming and J lost 3 bases, with 12 bases between them. CDR3 coding DNA: TGCAGCGTTGATACCGGGGAAAGCTACGAGCAGTACTTC. It translates to CSVDTGESYEQYF.

In DNA, the CDR3 is TGTGCCAGCAGCCAAGATGTCCCGGGACAACGGAGAGATACGCAGTATTTT. It specifies CASSQDVPGQRRDTQYF. J is TRBJ2-3 and V is TRBV3-1; a possible D gene is TRBD1 (6 bases). V lost 0 bases and J lost 5, with 18 bases in between. The CDR3 is 17 amino acids. Germline CDR1 LGHDT, CDR2 YNNKEL (reference sequence).

The chain recombines TRBV10-3 with TRBJ2-3; TRBD2 agrees at 12 bases. The V and J ends lost 8 bases and 4 bases, in that order; junction bases with no gene match: 10. Germline V gene lookup returns CDR1 ENHRY and CDR2 SYGVKD. CDR3 length equals 16 residues. The CDR3 coding sequence is TGTGCCATCTCGTCTAGCGGGGGGGCCGGGGCAGATACGCAGTATTTT. It translates to CAISSSGGAGADTQYF.

The chain uses TRBV5-1 and TRBJ2-3, with 7 bases fitting TRBD2. The ends lost 2 bases at V and 2 bases at J; junction bases unmatched: 5. This CDR3 is built from 15 residues. The germline CDR1 and CDR2 sequences are SGHRS and YFSETQ. The CDR3 sequence: CASSLLAQITDTQYF. The CDR3 coding sequence is TGCGCCAGCAGCTTACTAGCGCAAATCACAGATACGCAGTATTTT.

This clonotype came up many times. The chain combines TRBV20-1 with TRBJ1-2, with 7 bases aligning to TRBD1. After removal of 5 bases from V and 7 bases from J, the junction contained 13 bases not matched to a gene. The CDR3 contains 14 residues. Germline V gives CDR1 DFQATT, CDR2 SNEGSKA (reference sequence). CDR3 bases: TGCAGTGCTCGTAAAGCAGGGGGATCTTTTGGCTACACCTTC. This translates into CSARKAGGSFGYTF.

This clonotype was picked up a small number of times. The J gene is TRBJ1-1, the V gene TRBV20-1; 12 nucleotides agree with TRBD1. This CDR3 spans 13 amino acids. V was clipped by 7 bases and J by 6 bases; unmatched bases: 6. Germline values: CDR1 DFQATT, CDR2 SNEGSKA (reference sequence). In nucleotides, the CDR3 is TGCAGTGAAGGGGGACAGGGGGCATCTGAAGCTTTCTTT. Its translation is CSEGGQGASEAFF.

In regard to this clonotype: Relative to the germline gene, one junction end is altered; a read error may explain this. The J gene is TRBJ1-4, the V gene TRBV10-2; the match to TRBD1 covers 7 bases. Germline V gene sequence: CDR1 WSHSY, CDR2 SAAADI. The CDR3 totals 16 residues. The CDR3 DNA reads TGCGCCAGCTCGTTGGGACAGCTTGCAACTAATGAAAAACTGTTATTT. It codes for CASSLGQLATNEKLLF.

V is TRBV28 and J is TRBJ2-7; TRBD1 matches 10 bases. Germline CDR1 is MDHEN and CDR2 is SYDVKM. This CDR3 has 13 amino acids. The V and J ends lost 6 bases and 6 bases, in that order; junction bases with no gene match: 5. This chain's CDR3 is CASRPGQGGEQYF. The CDR3 bases are TGTGCCAGCAGGCCAGGACAGGGGGGCGAGCAGTACTTC.

This clonotype was found many times. V usage is TRBV2 and J usage is TRBJ2-7; 10 bases are shared with TRBD2. Germline CDR1 SNHLY, CDR2 FYNNEI. V shed 2 bases, J shed 0 bases, and the junction held 4 bases outside the gene matches. This CDR3 is built from 16 residues. CDR3 nucleotide sequence: TGTGCCAGCAGTGAAAGGGTAGCGGGAGGCTCCTACGAGCAGTACTTC. Translating gives CASSERVAGGSYEQYF.

The rearrangement uses TRBV6-5 and TRBJ1-2, with D maybe TRBD1 (6 bases). The CDR3 has 14 amino acids. V was cut by 2 bases and J by 4 bases, with 11 bases left in between. Germline V gene sequence: CDR1 MNHEY, CDR2 SVGAGI. The CDR3 DNA sequence: TGTGCCAGCAGTTACGCAGGGGAGGGCTATGGCTACACCTTC. It yields the protein CASSYAGEGYGYTF.

This clonotype has just a few counts. The V and J genes are TRBV4-2 and TRBJ1-2, with a tentative D call TRBD1 (5 bases). Germline V gives CDR1 LGHNA, CDR2 YNFKEQ. Trimming removed 0 bases from V and 1 base from J, with 9 bases in between. This CDR3 has 15 amino acids. CDR3 bases: TGTGCCAGCAGCCAAGAGCCGACAGTTAACTATGGCTACACCTTC. It yields the protein CASSQEPTVNYGYTF.

This chain joins TRBV6-1 and TRBJ1-2; perhaps TRBD1 as D (6 bases). V gave up 6 bases and J gave up 8 bases, with 25 bases separating them. The germline V gene has CDR1 MNHNS and CDR2 SASEGT. CDR3 length equals 16 residues. The CDR3 DNA sequence: TGTGCCAGCAGCCAATCGCCCGGGACACCGGGAGGAGGCTACACCTTC. Residues: CASSQSPGTPGGGYTF.

This clonotype was observed a handful of times. The V gene is TRBV6-1, the J gene TRBJ1-5; no firm D call. Trimming took 7 bases from V and 3 from J, leaving 13 bases between them. Germline CDR1 MNHNS, CDR2 SASEGT. This CDR3 is 14 amino acids long. CDR3 sequence: CASKSDGNNQPQHF. CDR3 DNA: TGTGCCAGCAAATCGGACGGGAACAATCAGCCCCAGCATTTT.

CDR3 sequence: CSVRDRSSYEQYF. In DNA, the CDR3 is TGCAGCGTTAGGGACCGGAGCTCCTACGAGCAGTACTTC. The chain couples TRBV29-1 to TRBJ2-7; the D call may be TRBD1 or TRBD2 (5 bases each). This CDR3 is 13 amino acids long. Germline values: CDR1 SQVTM, CDR2 ANQGSEA. Trimming removed 5 bases from V and 0 bases from J, with 11 bases in between.

This clonotype was seen at least ten times. The CDR3 bases are TGTGCCAGCAGACGTGGGTATAACACTGAAGCTTTCTTT. Translating it yields CASRRGYNTEAFF. The V gene is TRBV28, the J gene TRBJ1-1; D is undetermined. There are 13 residues in the CDR3. V was trimmed by 6 bases and J by 2 bases, leaving 10 bases between them. The germline gives CDR1 MDHEN, CDR2 SYDVKM.

This clonotype was detected only a few times. The rearrangement links TRBV5-1 to TRBJ2-1, with 10 bases that match TRBD2. The CDR3 is 16 amino acids. Germline CDR1 reads SGHRS; CDR2 reads YFSETQ. V was clipped by 4 bases and J by 4 bases; unmatched bases: 8. In DNA form, the CDR3 reads TGCGCCAGCAGCCACGCAGCGGGGGGGGCTTACAATGAGCAGTTCTTC. It translates to CASSHAAGGAYNEQFF.

This clonotype occurred a few times. This sequence joins TRBV24-1 and TRBJ2-1, with D uncertain. From germline, CDR1 is KGHDR and CDR2 SFDVKD. V was cut by 7 bases and J by 8 bases, with 14 bases left in between. CDR3 length equals 13 residues. CDR3 bases: TGTGCCACCAGGAAGGGTGTCGGCGATGAGCAGTTCTTC. Amino acids: CATRKGVGDEQFF.

This chain joins TRBV14 and TRBJ2-1; D is possibly TRBD2 (6 bases). Germline V gene data show CDR1 as SGHDN and CDR2 as FVKESK. The V gene lost 2 bases and the J gene lost 0 bases, with 8 bases spanning the gap. The CDR3 is 15 residues long. CDR3 DNA sequence: TGTGCCAGCAGCCAACGGGGGATCTCCTACAATGAGCAGTTCTTC. The encoded protein is CASSQRGISYNEQFF.

The J gene is TRBJ2-5, the V gene TRBV5-1, with D possibly matching TRBD2 (6 bases). Germline-derived CDR1 and CDR2 are SGHRS and YFSETQ. Between the trimmed V and J ends, which lost 1 base and 3 bases, there was a span of 10 bases. There are 14 residues in the CDR3. The CDR3 loop is CASSLTGRKETQYF. Here the CDR3 DNA reads TGCGCCAGCAGCTTGACGGGGAGGAAAGAGACCCAGTACTTC. Full variable domain (rest looked up from reference TRBV5-1 and TRBJ2-5): KAGVTQTPRYLIKTRGQQVTLSCSPISGHRSVSWYQQTPGQGLQFLFEYFSETQRNKGNFPGRFSGRQFSNSRSEMNVSTLELGDSALYLCASSLTGRKETQYFGPGTRLLVL.

This clonotype was detected a few times. V and J are TRBV19 and TRBJ2-3, with a weak D call TRBD1 (6 bases). CDR1 is LNHDA and CDR2 is SQIVND in the germline V gene (reference sequence). This CDR3 comprises 14 residues. Trimming removed 9 bases at V and 2 bases at J, with 15 bases between. The CDR3 region has the DNA TGTGCCAGCACGCACAGGGTTCTCACAGATACGCAGTATTTT. As protein: CASTHRVLTDTQYF.

The chain carries TRBV2 and TRBJ2-7; D is ambiguous. This CDR3 contains 14 residues. V was clipped by 6 bases and J by 2 bases, with 14 bases between them. Germline lookup yields CDR1 SNHLY and CDR2 FYNNEI. In DNA, the CDR3 is TGTGCCAGCAGGGGCACTCGGATGCCCTACGAGCAGTACTTC. It yields the protein CASRGTRMPYEQYF.

The rearrangement uses TRBV5-1 and TRBJ2-1; D ambiguous. Germline V gives CDR1 SGHRS, CDR2 YFSETQ. The V end lost 4 bases, the J end lost 7 bases, and 12 bases lay between the germline ends. This CDR3 has 13 residues. CDR3 bases: TGCGCCAGCAGCGGTCCTTCCCGAAATGAGCAGTTCTTC. It yields the protein CASSGPSRNEQFF.

This clonotype appeared a few times. The V gene is TRBV28, the J gene TRBJ2-2; possible D gene TRBD1, 5 bases. Germline V CDR1 and CDR2: MDHEN, SYDVKM. V lost 6 bases to trimming and J lost 2 bases, with 13 bases between them. CDR3 length equals 15 residues. The CDR3 sequence: CASRNTDRNTGELFF. The CDR3 coding sequence is TGTGCCAGCAGGAATACTGACAGAAACACCGGGGAGCTGTTTTTT.

This clonotype was observed a few times. The chain uses TRBV18 and TRBJ1-6; D perhaps matches TRBD1 (5 bases). Per the germline V gene, CDR1 is KGHSH and CDR2 is LQKENI. V lost 2 bases and J 4 bases, leaving 18 bases between the germline ends. This CDR3 has 18 amino acids. CDR3 DNA: TGTGCCAGCTCACCAGGGGCAGCTAATCGGCCTTATAATTCACCCCTCCACTTT. Its translation: CASSPGAANRPYNSPLHF.

The gene calls are TRBV19 and TRBJ2-1, with D perhaps TRBD1 or TRBD2 (5 bases each). The germline V gene encodes CDR1 LNHDA and CDR2 SQIVND (reference sequence). Trimming cost V 5 bases and J 6 bases, with 23 bases left between them. This CDR3 has 17 amino acids. The CDR3 DNA reads TGTGCCAGTAGTCACTCTCTCCGGGACGCAAAGGGCAATGAGCAGTTCTTC. Protein sequence: CASSHSLRDAKGNEQFF.

The CDR3 region has the DNA TGTGCCAGCAGAGCGGGACAGGGGGGTGAAAAACTGTTTTTT. Encoded protein: CASRAGQGGEKLFF. The rearrangement joins TRBV12-3 or TRBV12-4 to TRBJ1-4; the match to TRBD1 covers 11 bases. The V segment lost 6 bases and the J segment 7 bases; nucleotides outside the gene matches: 4. This CDR3 region has 14 residues.

In its sample, this clonotype was seen a few times. The chain combines TRBV12-3 or TRBV12-4 with TRBJ2-1; D gene uncertain. Trimming pared 5 bases from V and 0 bases from J, leaving 11 bases between. CDR3 length: 15 amino acids. The chain's CDR3 is CASSPQQLSYNEQFF. The DNA for the CDR3 is TGTGCCAGCAGTCCTCAGCAGCTCTCCTACAATGAGCAGTTCTTC.

The chain recombines TRBV11-2 with TRBJ2-1, with 9 bases fitting TRBD1. V was pared by 2 bases and J by 8 bases, with 10 bases of the junction left unmatched. The CDR3 consists of 16 residues. CDR1 is SGHAT and CDR2 is FQNNGV in the germline V gene. The CDR3 region is CASSLSDRGKEHEQFF. CDR3 coding DNA: TGTGCCAGCAGCTTATCGGACAGGGGTAAGGAGCATGAGCAGTTCTTC.

The chain joins TRBV28 to TRBJ2-3; D remains ambiguous. Per the germline V gene, CDR1 is MDHEN and CDR2 is SYDVKM. CDR3 length: 15 residues. Trimming took off 7 bases at V and 0 bases at J, with 14 bases between the two ends. This CDR3 reads CASTQRQSSTDTQYF. Here the CDR3 DNA reads TGTGCCAGCACCCAACGGCAGTCTAGCACAGATACGCAGTATTTT.

V and J are TRBV27 and TRBJ1-5, with TRBD1 matching 7 bases. The CDR3 length is 15 residues. Germline-derived CDR1 and CDR2 are MNHEY and SMNVEV (reference sequence). V shed 2 bases and J 5 bases; nucleotides not matched to a gene: 6. In DNA form, the CDR3 reads TGTGCCAGCAGTTTAACGCCAGGGGGATATCAGCCCCAGCATTTT. It translates to CASSLTPGGYQPQHF.